Listed here is a single T cell receptor (beta chain). Method: immunoSEQ multiplex PCR; TCRdb's copy keeps in-frame clones and lacks some. The repertoire has 100,000 to 150,000 clones, roughly nine tenths of them found once; the top ten carry roughly 3.7%. The V gene lost 2 bases and the J gene lost 2 bases, with 12 bases spanning the gap. CDR1 LNHNV and CDR2 YYDKDF come from the germline V gene (reference sequence). The CDR3 extends over 15 amino acids. This specimen comes from a study of blood T cell repertoires in COVID-19. The source of this sequence is a man aged 50 to 59 with active COVID-19. Sequencing was performed on peripheral blood. The chain couples TRBV15 to TRBJ1-2; D is perhaps TRBD1 (6 bases). The CDR3 protein is CATSRKQGVNYGYTF. CDR3 coding DNA: TGTGCCACCAGCAGAAAACAGGGTGTGAACTATGGCTACACCTTC.